Presented here are 10 T cell receptor beta chains from one specimen sequenced in a study of blood T cell repertoires in COVID-19. Clones were read by immunoSEQ multiplex PCR, and TCRdb kept only the in-frame ones, dropping some. Of 60,000 to 70,000 clones listed, approximately 83% were seen once; the top ten hold roughly 4.8%. The sequenced sample was peripheral blood. These receptors were taken from an older woman with acute or convalescent COVID-19.

This clone was counted a single time. This rearrangement joins TRBV7-2 to TRBJ2-3; 10 nucleotides line up with TRBD2. The CDR3 consists of 16 residues. The junction had 3 bases not matched to a gene; V was cut back by 2 bases and J by 1 base. Germline lookup yields CDR1 SGHTA and CDR2 FQGNSA. CDR3: CASSLKGTSGTDTQYF. CDR3 nucleotide sequence: TGTGCCAGCAGCTTAAAAGGGACTAGCGGCACAGATACGCAGTATTTT. Drawing the rest from reference TRBV7-2 and TRBJ2-3, the complete variable domain is GAGVSQSPSNKVTEKGKDVELRCDPISGHTALYWYRQSLGQGLEFLIYFQGNSAPDKSGLPSDRFSAERTGGSVSTLTIQRTQQEDSAVYLCASSLKGTSGTDTQYFGPGTRLTVL.

This chain connects TRBV5-4 to TRBJ1-1, with D hard to call. Germline CDR1 and CDR2: SGHNT and YYREEE (reference sequence). V dropped 1 base and J dropped 1 base, with 11 bases sitting between them. The CDR3 is 15 amino acids. The CDR3 DNA reads TGTGCCAGCAGCTTGACTAACTTGAGGAACACTGAAGCTTTCTTT. Its protein is CASSLTNLRNTEAFF.

CDR3 DNA: TGTGCCTGGAGTAAAAGCGGGAGCACCGGGGAGCTGTTTTTT. This translates into CAWSKSGSTGELFF. J is TRBJ2-2 and V is TRBV30, with 8 bases fitting TRBD2. Germline V gives CDR1 GTSNPN, CDR2 SVGIG (reference sequence). This CDR3 spans 14 amino acids. With V trimmed by 2 bases and J by 4 bases, 3 bases remained unmatched.

The rearrangement joins TRBV5-1 to TRBJ1-1; 7 bases align to TRBD1. In germline, CDR1 is SGHRS, CDR2 YFSETQ. The CDR3 is 15 amino acids. Germline trimming cut 5 bases from V and 4 bases from J; bases unmatched to any gene: 11. CDR3 loop: CASSRSGGSGTEAFF. For the CDR3, the DNA is TGCGCCAGCAGTCGGTCAGGGGGAAGTGGCACTGAAGCTTTCTTT.

The chain is built from TRBV5-1 and TRBJ2-6; 9 nucleotides align to TRBD1. V was clipped by 2 bases and J by 1 base; unmatched bases: 7. The CDR3 spans 18 residues. Germline V gene data show CDR1 as SGHRS and CDR2 as YFSETQ. The CDR3 protein is CASSFRTGVGSGANVLTF. The CDR3 coding sequence is TGCGCCAGCAGCTTCCGGACAGGGGTTGGGTCTGGGGCCAACGTCCTGACTTTC.

This clone was seen once. V usage is TRBV5-4 and J usage is TRBJ2-1; TRBD2 aligns across 14 bases. V lost 1 base, J lost 10 bases, and 1 base stayed unmatched. CDR1 is SGHNT and CDR2 is YYREEE in the germline V gene (reference sequence). There are 14 residues in the CDR3. CDR3 residues: CASSLRTSGGEQFF. The DNA of the CDR3 is TGTGCCAGCAGCTTGCGGACTAGCGGGGGGGAGCAGTTCTTC.

The chain has TRBV18 and TRBJ1-1; D gene unclear. Trimming stripped 1 base from V and 8 bases from J, with 5 bases between. This CDR3 has 11 residues. Germline lookup yields CDR1 KGHSH and CDR2 LQKENI. The CDR3 region has the DNA TGTGCCAGCTCACCACGCCGGGAAGCTTTCTTT. This gives the protein CASSPRREAFF.

This chain uses TRBV5-1 with TRBJ1-1, with TRBD1 matching over 8 bases. The V gene's germline CDR1 is SGHRS and CDR2 YFSETQ. CDR3 length: 15 residues. V shed 1 base and J 5 bases; nucleotides not matched to a gene: 7. The CDR3 is CASSLLRQGNTEAFF. The DNA for the CDR3 is TGCGCCAGCAGCTTGCTTCGACAGGGGAATACTGAAGCTTTCTTT. Using reference TRBV5-1 and TRBJ1-1 for the parts outside the CDR3, the full variable domain is KAGVTQTPRYLIKTRGQQVTLSCSPISGHRSVSWYQQTPGQGLQFLFEYFSETQRNKGNFPGRFSGRQFSNSRSEMNVSTLELGDSALYLCASSLLRQGNTEAFFGQGTRLTVV.

The rearrangement joins TRBV3-1 (or the pseudogene TRBV3-2) to TRBJ1-4; D not resolved. Germline loops: CDR1 LGHDT, CDR2 YNNKEL (reference sequence). V was shortened by 5 bases and J by 7 bases, with 14 bases between the two germline ends. This CDR3 has 14 residues. The chain's CDR3 is CASSSSYRGEKLFF. The CDR3 region has the DNA TGTGCCAGCAGCTCCTCTTACCGGGGTGAAAAACTGTTTTTT.

The chain is built from TRBV5-6 and TRBJ1-2; TRBD1 matches at 7 bases. Germline values: CDR1 SGHDT, CDR2 YYEEEE. This CDR3 has 14 residues. The V and J ends lost 4 bases and 2 bases, in that order; junction bases with no gene match: 5. This chain's CDR3 is CASSPMTGNYGYTF. CDR3 DNA: TGTGCCAGCAGCCCCATGACAGGGAACTATGGCTACACCTTC.